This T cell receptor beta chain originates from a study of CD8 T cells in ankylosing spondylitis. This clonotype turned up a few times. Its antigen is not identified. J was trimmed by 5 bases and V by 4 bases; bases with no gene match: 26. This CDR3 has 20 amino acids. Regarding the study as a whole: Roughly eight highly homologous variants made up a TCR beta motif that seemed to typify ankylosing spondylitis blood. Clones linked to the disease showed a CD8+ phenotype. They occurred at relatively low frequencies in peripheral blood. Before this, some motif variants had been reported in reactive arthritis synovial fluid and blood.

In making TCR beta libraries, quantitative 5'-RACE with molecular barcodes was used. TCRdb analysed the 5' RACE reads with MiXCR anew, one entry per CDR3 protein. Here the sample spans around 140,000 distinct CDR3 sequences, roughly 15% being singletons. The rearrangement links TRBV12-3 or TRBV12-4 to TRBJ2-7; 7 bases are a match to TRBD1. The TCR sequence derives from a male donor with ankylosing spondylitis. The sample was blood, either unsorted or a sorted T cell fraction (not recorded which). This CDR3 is CASSSLGTVNPAVRFHEQYF. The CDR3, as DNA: TGTGCCAGCAGTTCCCTCGGGACAGTAAATCCAGCGGTAAGGTTCCACGAGCAGTACTTC.